The entry below describes one TCR beta chain. The data derive from a study of blood T cell repertoires in COVID-19. The CDR3 length is 15 residues. V trimming: 2 bases; J trimming: 4 bases; junction bases outside the gene matches: 5. The V gene's germline CDR1 is SGHDN and CDR2 FVKESK. The data were produced by immunoSEQ multiplex PCR, yet TCRdb's version contains in-frame clones alone and is incomplete. The data hold a few hundred thousand clones, with approximately 86% observed a single time. The chain is built from TRBV14 and TRBJ1-2, with 9 bases fitting TRBD1. The source is a woman aged 30 to 39 who had been exposed to COVID-19. The specimen was PBMCs or T cells enriched from blood (not recorded which). CDR3 coding DNA: TGTGCCAGCAGCCAAATCCAGACAGGGGGCTATGGCTACACCTTC. This encodes CASSQIQTGGYGYTF.